This T cell receptor beta chain was identified in a study of cytomegalovirus exposure and HLA in healthy donors. Study-wide results and limits: The authors listed around 150 TCR beta chains as cytomegalovirus-associated.

TCRdb's copy holds only in-frame clones and misses some; the assay was immunoSEQ multiplex PCR. The sample yields roughly 60,000 clones, just under 95% seen once. Only a few counts were recorded for this clone. Antigen: not known. The CDR3 length is 14 residues. Trimming shortened V by 3 bases and J by 9 bases, and 15 bases separated the two germline ends. CDR1 and CDR2 from the germline V gene are MDHEN and SYDVKM. The chain combines TRBV28 with TRBJ1-5; unclear D gene. Sequencing was carried out using PBMCs. This clonotype was sampled from a man in his late teens or twenties in good health and CMV-seronegative. The DNA for the CDR3 is TGTGCCAGCAGTTTGTCAGTCGGAGTACGGCCCCAGCATTTT. This codes for CASSLSVGVRPQHF.